The sequence of this T cell receptor beta chain was determined in a study of long-term antiretroviral therapy in people with HIV. Overall study findings and caveats: Documentation of ART adherence, viral resistance or therapy changes was absent. Older ART regimens may have been in use when blood was drawn between the mid-2000s and the late 2010s.

Concerning this clone itself: Its specificity is unknown.

Survey-level resolution applied to immunoSEQ assay v3.0. The protocol was immunoSEQ multiplex PCR, while the TCRdb copy is restricted to in-frame clones and leaves out a portion. This table has almost 20,000 clones, about nine tenths appearing once. Between the trimmed V and J ends, which lost 4 bases and 10 bases, there was a span of 13 bases. The CDR3 covers 12 residues. Per germline, CDR1 MNHEY and CDR2 SVGAGI. The source of this sequence is a woman in her twenties or thirties with HIV. The chain combines TRBV6-5 with TRBJ1-1; D call uncertain. Sample: unsorted PBMCs, taken approximately 4.4 years before starting antiretroviral therapy. The CDR3 loop is CASSSDSKGAFF. CDR3 DNA: TGTGCCAGCAGTTCCGACTCGAAAGGAGCTTTCTTT.